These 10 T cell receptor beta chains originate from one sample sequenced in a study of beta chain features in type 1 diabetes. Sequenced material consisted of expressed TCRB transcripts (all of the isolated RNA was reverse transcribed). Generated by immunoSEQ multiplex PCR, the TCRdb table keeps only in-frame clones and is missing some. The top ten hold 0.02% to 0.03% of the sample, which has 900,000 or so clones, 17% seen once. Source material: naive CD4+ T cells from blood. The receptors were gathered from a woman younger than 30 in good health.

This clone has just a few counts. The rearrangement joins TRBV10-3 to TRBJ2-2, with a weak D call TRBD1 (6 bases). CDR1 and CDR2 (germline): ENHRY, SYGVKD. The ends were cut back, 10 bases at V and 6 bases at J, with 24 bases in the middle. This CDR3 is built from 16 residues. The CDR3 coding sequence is TGTGCCACCCTACAGCGACAGGCCGGAAGGGCCGGGGAGCTGTTTTTT. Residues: CATLQRQAGRAGELFF.

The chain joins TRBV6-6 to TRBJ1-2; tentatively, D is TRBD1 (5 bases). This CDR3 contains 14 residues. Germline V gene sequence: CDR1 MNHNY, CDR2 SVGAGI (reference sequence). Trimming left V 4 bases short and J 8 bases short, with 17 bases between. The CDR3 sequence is CASSFDSGMGGYTF. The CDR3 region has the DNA TGTGCCAGCAGTTTCGACAGCGGAATGGGAGGCTACACCTTC.

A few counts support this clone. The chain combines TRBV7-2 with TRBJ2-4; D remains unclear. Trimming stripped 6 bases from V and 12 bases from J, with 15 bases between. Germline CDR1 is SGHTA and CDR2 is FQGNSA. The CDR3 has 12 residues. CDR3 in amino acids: CASSLTSGNQYF. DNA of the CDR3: TGTGCCAGCAGTTTGACTTCCGGAAATCAGTACTTC.

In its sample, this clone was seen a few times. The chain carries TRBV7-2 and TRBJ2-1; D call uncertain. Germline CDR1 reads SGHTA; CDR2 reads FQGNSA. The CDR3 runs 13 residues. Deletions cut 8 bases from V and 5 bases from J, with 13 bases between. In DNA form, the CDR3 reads TGTGCCAGCGCGAACGGGCCTAACAATGAGCAGTTCTTC. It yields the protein CASANGPNNEQFF.

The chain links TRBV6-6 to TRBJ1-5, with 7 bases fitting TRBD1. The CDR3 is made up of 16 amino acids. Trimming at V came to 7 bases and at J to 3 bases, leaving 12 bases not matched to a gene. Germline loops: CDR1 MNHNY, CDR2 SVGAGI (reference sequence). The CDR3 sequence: CASTSGGGLDNQPQHF. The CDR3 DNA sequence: TGTGCCAGCACGTCAGGGGGGGGCTTGGACAATCAGCCCCAGCATTTT.

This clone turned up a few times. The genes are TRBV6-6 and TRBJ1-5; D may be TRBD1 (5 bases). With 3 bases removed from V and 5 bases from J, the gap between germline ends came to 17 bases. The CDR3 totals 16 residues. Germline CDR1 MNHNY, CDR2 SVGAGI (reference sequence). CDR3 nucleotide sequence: TGTGCCAGCAGTTATAGGGCAGGGAGGGAGGATCAGCCCCAGCATTTT. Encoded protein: CASSYRAGREDQPQHF.

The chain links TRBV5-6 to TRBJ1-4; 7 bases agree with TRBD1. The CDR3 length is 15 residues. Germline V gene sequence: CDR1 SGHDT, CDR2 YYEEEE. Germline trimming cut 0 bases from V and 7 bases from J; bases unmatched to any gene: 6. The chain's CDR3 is CASSLVGQEGEKLFF. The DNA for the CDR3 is TGTGCCAGCAGCTTGGTCGGACAGGAAGGTGAAAAACTGTTTTTT.

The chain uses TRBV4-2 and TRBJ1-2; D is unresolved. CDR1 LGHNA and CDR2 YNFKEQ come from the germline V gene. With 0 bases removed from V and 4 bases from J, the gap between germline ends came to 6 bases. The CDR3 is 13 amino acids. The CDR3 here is CASSQDPAYGYTF. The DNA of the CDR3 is TGTGCCAGCAGCCAAGATCCGGCCTATGGCTACACCTTC.

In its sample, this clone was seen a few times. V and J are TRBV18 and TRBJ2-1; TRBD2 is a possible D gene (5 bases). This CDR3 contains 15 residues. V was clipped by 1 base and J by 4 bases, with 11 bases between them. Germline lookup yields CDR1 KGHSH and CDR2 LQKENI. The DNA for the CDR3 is TGTGCCAGCTCACCACGAGGGAACGGGTACAATGAGCAGTTCTTC. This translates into CASSPRGNGYNEQFF.

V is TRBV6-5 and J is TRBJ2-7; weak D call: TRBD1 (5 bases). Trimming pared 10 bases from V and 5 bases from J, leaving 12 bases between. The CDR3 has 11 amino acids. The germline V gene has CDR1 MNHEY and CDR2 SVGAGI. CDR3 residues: CAISRQNEQYF. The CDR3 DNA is TGTGCCATCAGCCGACAGAACGAGCAGTACTTC.